Sequencing of this TCR beta chain was carried out in a study of OX40 agonist ivuxolimab in advanced cancers. About the research overall: Dose-escalation cases comprised hepatocellular carcinoma, melanoma, renal cell or head and neck cancer.

J lost 6 bases, V lost 1 base, and 9 bases had no gene match. Germline CDR1 LGHNA, CDR2 YNFKEQ. The CDR3 is made up of 15 amino acids. Sequenced by immunoSEQ multiplex PCR; TCRdb stores in-frame clones only, minus some. The profile covers tens of thousands of clones, with approximately 85% appearing a single time and around 2.5% taken by the ten largest. Samples were taken at baseline and on day 1 of cycles 4 and 7. Sequences were derived from CD4+ or CD8+ T cells sorted from blood, sampled in a trial of the OX40 agonist ivuxolimab. The receptor was derived from an adult with an advanced solid tumor such as melanoma, head and neck, liver or kidney cancer. The rearrangement joins TRBV4-2 to TRBJ2-7; 7 nucleotides line up with TRBD1. CDR3 coding DNA: TGTGCCAGCAGCCAAGTGGCGCAGGGGGTTGGCGAGCAGTACTTC. It translates to CASSQVAQGVGEQYF.